This is a list of T cell receptor beta chains from one sample in a study of shared clonotypes between healthy human individuals. The table came from immunoSEQ multiplex PCR; TCRdb's copy has only in-frame clones and leaves some out. The sample consists of some 1,400,000 clones, about 96% of them appearing once. Material for sequencing was naive CD4+ T cells sorted from blood. These receptors originate from a young man in good health. CDR3s include the opening cysteine and the closing phenylalanine or tryptophan. Each record gives: V gene, clone size, J gene, D gene, CDR3 protein, CDR3 DNA. The D gene is left open where the match is weak. Clone size is given for some rows only: seen once, a few or many times, or a class if the clone is expanded.

v_call: TRBV6-5; clone_size: -; j_call: TRBJ2-2; d_call: -; cdr3_aa: CASSYSELNTGELFF; cdr3_nt: TGTGCCAGCAGTTACTCCGAATTGAACACCGGGGAGCTGTTTTTT
v_call: TRBV18; clone_size: -; j_call: TRBJ2-7; d_call: TRBD1; cdr3_aa: CASSREGQGYEQYF; cdr3_nt: TGTGCCAGCTCACGGGAGGGACAGGGGTACGAGCAGTACTTC
v_call: TRBV10-3; clone_size: -; j_call: TRBJ1-1; d_call: TRBD1; cdr3_aa: CAIRKWDRGLNTEAFF; cdr3_nt: TGTGCCATCAGGAAGTGGGACAGGGGGCTTAACACTGAAGCTTTCTTT
v_call: TRBV7-9; clone_size: -; j_call: TRBJ1-1; d_call: -; cdr3_aa: CASSFSRAEGAWMNTEAFF; cdr3_nt: TGTGCCAGCAGCTTTTCCCGAGCTGAAGGGGCGTGGATGAACACTGAAGCTTTCTTT
v_call: TRBV19; clone_size: -; j_call: TRBJ1-2; d_call: -; cdr3_aa: CASSIDLTVPYYTF; cdr3_nt: TGTGCCAGTAGTATCGATTTGACAGTGCCGTACTACACCTTC
v_call: TRBV10-3; clone_size: -; j_call: TRBJ2-7; d_call: -; cdr3_aa: CAIRPVEGASYEQYF; cdr3_nt: TGTGCCATCAGGCCCGTGGAGGGCGCTTCCTACGAGCAGTACTTC
v_call: TRBV7-6; clone_size: once; j_call: TRBJ2-1; d_call: TRBD2; cdr3_aa: CASSLFGTSGYNEQFF; cdr3_nt: TGTGCCAGCAGCCTATTCGGGACTAGCGGTTACAATGAGCAGTTCTTC
v_call: TRBV6-4; clone_size: -; j_call: TRBJ1-4; d_call: -; cdr3_aa: CASSDTRQSLNEKLFF; cdr3_nt: TGTGCCAGCAGTGACACTAGACAGAGCCTCAATGAAAAACTGTTTTTT
v_call: TRBV7-9; clone_size: -; j_call: TRBJ2-1; d_call: -; cdr3_aa: CASSPVVHNEQFF; cdr3_nt: TGTGCCAGCAGCCCGGTTGTTCACAATGAGCAGTTCTTC
v_call: TRBV5-4; clone_size: once; j_call: TRBJ2-7; d_call: TRBD1; cdr3_aa: CASSSGQGIYEQYF; cdr3_nt: TGTGCCAGCAGCTCGGGACAGGGGATCTACGAGCAGTACTTC